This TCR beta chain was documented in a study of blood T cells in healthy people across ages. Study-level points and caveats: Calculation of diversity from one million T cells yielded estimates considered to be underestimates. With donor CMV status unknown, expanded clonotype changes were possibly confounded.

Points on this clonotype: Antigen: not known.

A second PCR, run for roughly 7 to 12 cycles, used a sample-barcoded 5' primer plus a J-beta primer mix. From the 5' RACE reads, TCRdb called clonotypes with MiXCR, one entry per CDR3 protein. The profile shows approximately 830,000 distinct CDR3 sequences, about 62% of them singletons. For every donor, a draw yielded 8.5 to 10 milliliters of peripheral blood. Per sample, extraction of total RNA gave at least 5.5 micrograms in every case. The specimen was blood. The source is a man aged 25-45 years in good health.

The CDR3 DNA reads TGCAGCGTTAAAGTTGGTTGGAAGGGGGAGACCCAGTACTTC. Encoded protein: CSVKVGWKGETQYF. J is TRBJ2-5 and V is TRBV29-1; D might be TRBD1 (5 bases). CDR3 size: 14 residues. V lost 5 bases and J lost 5, with 18 bases in between. Germline V gene data show CDR1 as SQVTM and CDR2 as ANQGSEA.